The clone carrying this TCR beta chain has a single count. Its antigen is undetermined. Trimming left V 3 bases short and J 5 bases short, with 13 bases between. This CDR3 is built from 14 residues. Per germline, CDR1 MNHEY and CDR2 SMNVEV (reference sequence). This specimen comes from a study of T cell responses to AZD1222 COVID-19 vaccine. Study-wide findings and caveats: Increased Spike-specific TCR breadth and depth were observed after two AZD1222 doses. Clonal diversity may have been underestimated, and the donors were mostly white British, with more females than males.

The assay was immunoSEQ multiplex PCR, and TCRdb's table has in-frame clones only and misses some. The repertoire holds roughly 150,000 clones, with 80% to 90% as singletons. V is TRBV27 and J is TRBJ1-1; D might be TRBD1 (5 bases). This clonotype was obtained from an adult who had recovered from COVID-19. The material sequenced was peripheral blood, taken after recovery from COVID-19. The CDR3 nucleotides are TGTGCCAGCAGTTTGTGGGGGTCAAGGACTGAAGCTTTCTTT. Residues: CASSLWGSRTEAFF.